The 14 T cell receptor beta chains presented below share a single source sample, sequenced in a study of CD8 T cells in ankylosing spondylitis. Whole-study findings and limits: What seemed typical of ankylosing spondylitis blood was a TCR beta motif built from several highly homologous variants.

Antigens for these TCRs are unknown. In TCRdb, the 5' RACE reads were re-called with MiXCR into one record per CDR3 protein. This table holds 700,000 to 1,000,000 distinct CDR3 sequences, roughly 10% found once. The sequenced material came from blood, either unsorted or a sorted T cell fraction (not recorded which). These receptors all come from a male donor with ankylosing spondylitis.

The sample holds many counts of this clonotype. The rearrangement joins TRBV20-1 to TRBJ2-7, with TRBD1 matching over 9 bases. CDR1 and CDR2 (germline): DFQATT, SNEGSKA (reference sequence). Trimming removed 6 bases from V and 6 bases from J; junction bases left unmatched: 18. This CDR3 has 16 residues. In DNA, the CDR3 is TGCAGTGCGAGCAGATGGAGGGGGACAGGGTCTCGCGAGCAGTACTTC. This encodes CSASRWRGTGSREQYF.

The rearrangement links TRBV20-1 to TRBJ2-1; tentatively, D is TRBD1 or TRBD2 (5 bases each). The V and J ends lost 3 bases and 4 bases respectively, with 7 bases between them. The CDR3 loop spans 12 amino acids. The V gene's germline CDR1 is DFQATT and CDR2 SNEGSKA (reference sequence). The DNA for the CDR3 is TGCAGTGCTAGCGGGGCGTACAATGAGCAGTTCTTC. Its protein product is CSASGAYNEQFF.

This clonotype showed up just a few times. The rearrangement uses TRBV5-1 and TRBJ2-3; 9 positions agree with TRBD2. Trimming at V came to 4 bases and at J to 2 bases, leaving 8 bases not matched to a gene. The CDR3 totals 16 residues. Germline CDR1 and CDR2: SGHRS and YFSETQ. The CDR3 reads CASSHGTSRLTDTQYF. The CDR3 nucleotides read TGCGCCAGCAGCCATGGGACTAGCAGACTCACAGATACGCAGTATTTT.

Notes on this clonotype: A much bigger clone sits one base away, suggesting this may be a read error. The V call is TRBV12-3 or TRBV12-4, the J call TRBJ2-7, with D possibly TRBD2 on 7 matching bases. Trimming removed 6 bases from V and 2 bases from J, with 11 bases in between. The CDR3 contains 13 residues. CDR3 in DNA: TGTGCCAGCAGAATCGGGGGGCCCTACGAGCAGTACTTC. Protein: CASRIGGPYEQYF.

The CDR3 DNA reads TGTGCCAGCAGCTTAGTCGGGGGACAGTACACTGAAGCTTTCTTT. Translating gives CASSLVGGQYTEAFF. The chain uses TRBV7-2 and TRBJ1-1; 7 positions match TRBD1. V lost 1 base to trimming and J lost 3 bases; unmatched junction nucleotides: 5. The CDR3 consists of 15 residues. Looked up from germline, CDR1 is SGHTA and CDR2 is FQGNSA.

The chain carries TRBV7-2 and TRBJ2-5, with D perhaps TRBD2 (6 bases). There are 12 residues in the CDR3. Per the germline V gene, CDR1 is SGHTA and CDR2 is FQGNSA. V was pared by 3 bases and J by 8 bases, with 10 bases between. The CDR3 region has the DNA TGTGCCAGCAGCTTTTGGAGGGGCACCCAGTACTTC. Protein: CASSFWRGTQYF.

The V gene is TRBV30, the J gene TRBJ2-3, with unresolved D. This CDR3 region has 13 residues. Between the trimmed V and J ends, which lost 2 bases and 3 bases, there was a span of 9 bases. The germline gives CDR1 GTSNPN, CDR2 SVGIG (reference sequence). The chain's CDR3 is CAWSFLGTDTQYF. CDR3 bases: TGTGCCTGGAGTTTCCTTGGTACAGATACGCAGTATTTT.

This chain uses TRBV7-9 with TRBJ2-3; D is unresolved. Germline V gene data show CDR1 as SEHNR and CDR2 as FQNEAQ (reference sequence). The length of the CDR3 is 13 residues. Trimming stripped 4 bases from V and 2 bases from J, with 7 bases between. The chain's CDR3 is CASSSPNTDTQYF. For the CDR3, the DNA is TGTGCCAGCAGCTCTCCTAACACAGATACGCAGTATTTT.

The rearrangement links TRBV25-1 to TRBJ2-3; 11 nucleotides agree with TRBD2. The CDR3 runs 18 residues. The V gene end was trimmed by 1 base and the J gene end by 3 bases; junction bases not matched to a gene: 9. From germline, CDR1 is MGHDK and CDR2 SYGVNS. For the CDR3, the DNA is TGTGCCAGCAGTGAATCTTCCTTTAGCGGGAGGGAAACAGATACGCAGTATTTT. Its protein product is CASSESSFSGRETDTQYF.

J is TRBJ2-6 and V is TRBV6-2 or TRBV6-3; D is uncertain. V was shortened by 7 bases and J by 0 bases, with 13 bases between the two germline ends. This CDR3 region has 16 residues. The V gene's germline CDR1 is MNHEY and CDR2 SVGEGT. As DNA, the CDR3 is TGTGCCAGCACCCTCAGGTCAGCCTCTGGGGCCAACGTCCTGACTTTC. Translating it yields CASTLRSASGANVLTF.

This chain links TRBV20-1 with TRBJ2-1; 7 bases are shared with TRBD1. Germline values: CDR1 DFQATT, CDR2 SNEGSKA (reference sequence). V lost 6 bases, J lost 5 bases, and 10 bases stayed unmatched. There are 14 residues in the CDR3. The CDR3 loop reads CSAQTGAGDNEQFF. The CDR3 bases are TGCAGTGCACAAACAGGGGCTGGAGACAATGAGCAGTTCTTC.

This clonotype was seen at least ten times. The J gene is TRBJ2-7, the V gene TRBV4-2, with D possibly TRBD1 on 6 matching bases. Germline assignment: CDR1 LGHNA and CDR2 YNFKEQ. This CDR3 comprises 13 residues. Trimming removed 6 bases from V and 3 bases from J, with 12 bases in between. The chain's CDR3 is CASSLTGYYEQYF. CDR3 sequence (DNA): TGTGCCAGCAGTCTCACAGGGTACTACGAGCAGTACTTC.

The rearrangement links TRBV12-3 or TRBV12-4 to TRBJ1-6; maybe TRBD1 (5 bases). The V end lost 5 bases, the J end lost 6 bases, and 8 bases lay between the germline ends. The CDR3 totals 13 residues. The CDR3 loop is CASSGAPNSPLHF. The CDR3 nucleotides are TGTGCCAGCAGTGGGGCCCCTAATTCACCCCTCCACTTT.

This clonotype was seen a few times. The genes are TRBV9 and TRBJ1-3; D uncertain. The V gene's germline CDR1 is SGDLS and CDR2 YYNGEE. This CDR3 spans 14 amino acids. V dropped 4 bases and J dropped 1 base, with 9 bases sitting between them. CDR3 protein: CASSQDWSGNTIYF. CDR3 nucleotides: TGTGCCAGCAGCCAGGACTGGTCTGGAAACACCATATATTTT.